This TCR beta chain was captured in a study of tissue T cells after allogeneic stem cell transplantation. Time point described: mouse harvest day 7 after allogeneic transplant. Each mouse received 10^7 T-cell-depleted marrow cells plus 10^6 splenic CD5+ T cells by tail vein. Tissues came from B6→BALB/c major-mismatch GVHD mice at day 7 or 14. Only in-frame clones appear in the TCRdb table, and some are missing; sequencing was by immunoSEQ multiplex PCR. The sample yields 8,800 or so clones, roughly half seen once. As to this clone: Germline and genes: mouse.

The sequenced material came from gut tissue. The receptor's source is a female BALB/c mouse given C57BL/6 T cells with graft-versus-host disease after an allogeneic hematopoietic cell transplant.

The CDR3 loop is CASHRFYAEQFF. The CDR3 DNA, read in part, is TGTGCCAGTCACAGGTTCTATGCTGAGCAGTTC. The chain links TRBV26 to TRBJ2-1, with D possibly being TRBD1 (5 bases). The CDR3 goes on 1 residue after the read ends, and that part is filled in from the germline J gene. V was cut by 9 bases and J by 3 bases, with 9 bases left in between. CDR1 and CDR2 (germline): KGHPV, FQNQEV (reference sequence). The CDR3 loop spans 12 amino acids.